The T cell receptor beta chain under discussion was sequenced for a study of T cells in Graves' hyperthyroidism and ophthalmopathy. Study-wide points: A model built on 13 V-J features separated ophthalmopathy from stable hyperthyroidism. The model identified upcoming ophthalmopathy a median about 6.5 months ahead of onset. Blood also carried most thyroid clonotypes expanded above 0.001.

What was amplified from RNA transcripts were TCR beta CDR3 regions. TCR CDR3 regions were first amplified by RT-PCR with HTBI primers. From the multiplex PCR reads, TCRdb called clonotypes with MiXCR, one entry per CDR3 protein. This repertoire shows 480,000 or so distinct CDR3 sequences, 40% to 50% found once; its top ten account for 35% to 50%. Of note for this clonotype: What it recognizes is unknown.

Patients showing uncontrolled infection, other autoimmune disease, pregnancy or lactation were ineligible. The sequence was obtained from an adult woman with Graves' disease, either hyperthyroidism or ophthalmopathy (not recorded which). The sample was peripheral blood or thyroid tissue (not recorded which).

CDR3 sequence reads: CASNRQGGWQPQHF. The CDR3 DNA follows: TGTGCCAGCAACCGACAGGGAGGTTGGCAGCCCCAGCATTTT. This rearrangement joins TRBV6-6 to TRBJ1-5; 7 bases match TRBD1. Germline V lookup: CDR1 MNHNY, CDR2 SVGAGI (reference sequence). V lost 7 bases and J lost 7; bases outside the gene matches: 10. There are 14 residues in the CDR3.